The clone carrying this TCR beta chain turned up a few times. The target antigen is unknown. Only in-frame clones appear in the TCRdb table, and some are missing; sequencing was by immunoSEQ multiplex PCR. The sample yields 400,000 to 450,000 clones, about nine tenths seen once. This specimen belongs to a study of Ad26.COV2.S vaccination and SARS-CoV-2 variants. After removal of 3 bases from V and 8 bases from J, the junction contained 4 bases not matched to a gene. This CDR3 has 14 amino acids. Looked up from germline, CDR1 is SGHTA and CDR2 is FQGNSA. Study results and caveats: Measurements of TCR breadth and depth may have given underestimates of the total T cell responses.

As to treatment: some 19 received Ad26.COV2.S at low or high dose, single or two shots; several received placebo; per-sample allocation not given. Sample collection was performed on day 63 after the first vaccine or placebo injection. This sample comprised peripheral blood, obtained in a trial of Ad26.COV2.S vaccine versus placebo. This TCR was sampled from a person aged 18-65 years who received the Ad26.COV2.S COVID-19 vaccine or a placebo. The chain uses TRBV7-2 and TRBJ1-5, with TRBD1 matching over 10 bases. The CDR3 DNA sequence: TGTGCCAGCAGCTTGGGGACAGGGGCTGAGCCCCAGCATTTT. Translated: CASSLGTGAEPQHF.